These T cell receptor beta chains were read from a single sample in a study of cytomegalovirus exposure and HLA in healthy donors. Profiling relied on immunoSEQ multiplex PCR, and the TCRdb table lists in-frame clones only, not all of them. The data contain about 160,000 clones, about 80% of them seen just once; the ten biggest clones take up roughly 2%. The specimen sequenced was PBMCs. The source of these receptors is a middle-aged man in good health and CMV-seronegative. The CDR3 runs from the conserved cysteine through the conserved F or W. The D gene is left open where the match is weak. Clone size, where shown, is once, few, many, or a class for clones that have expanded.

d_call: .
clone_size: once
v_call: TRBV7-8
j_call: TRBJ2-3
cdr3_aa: CASAWRQVATDTQYF
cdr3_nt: TGTGCCAGCGCCTGGAGACAGGTCGCAACAGATACGCAGTATTTT

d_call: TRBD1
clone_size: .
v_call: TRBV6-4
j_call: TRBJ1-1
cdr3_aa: CASRMTGGVTEAFF
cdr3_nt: TGTGCCAGCAGGATGACAGGGGGAGTCACTGAAGCTTTCTTT

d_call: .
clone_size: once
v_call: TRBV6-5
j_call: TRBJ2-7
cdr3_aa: CASRNGLLSSYEQYF
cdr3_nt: TGTGCCAGCAGGAACGGACTGCTCAGCTCCTACGAGCAGTACTTC

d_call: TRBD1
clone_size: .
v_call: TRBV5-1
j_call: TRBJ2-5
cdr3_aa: CASRLPGQGETQYF
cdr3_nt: TGCGCCAGCCGACTCCCGGGACAGGGGGAGACCCAGTACTTC

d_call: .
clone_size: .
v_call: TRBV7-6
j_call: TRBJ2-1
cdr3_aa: CASSLASGTYNEQFF
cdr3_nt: TGTGCCAGCAGCTTAGCTAGCGGCACCTACAATGAGCAGTTCTTC

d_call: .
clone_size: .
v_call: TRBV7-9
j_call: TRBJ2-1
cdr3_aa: CSSSLWQGQSYNEQFF
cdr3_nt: TGTTCCAGCAGCTTATGGCAGGGCCAGTCCTACAATGAGCAGTTCTTC

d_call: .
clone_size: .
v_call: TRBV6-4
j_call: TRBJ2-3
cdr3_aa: CASSDSGDTDTQYF
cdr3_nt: TGTGCCAGCAGTGACTCGGGAGACACAGATACGCAGTATTTT

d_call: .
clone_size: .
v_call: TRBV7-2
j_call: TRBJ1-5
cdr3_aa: CASSPGQGQPQHF
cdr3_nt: TGTGCCAGCAGTCCAGGGCAGGGGCAGCCCCAGCATTTT

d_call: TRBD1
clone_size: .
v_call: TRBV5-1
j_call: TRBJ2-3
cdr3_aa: CASSPGQGRTDTQYF
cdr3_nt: TGCGCCAGCAGCCCCGGACAGGGTAGGACAGATACGCAGTATTTT

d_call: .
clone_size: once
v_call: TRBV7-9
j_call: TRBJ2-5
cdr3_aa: CASSARLEQETQYF
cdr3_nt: TGTGCCAGCAGCGCGAGGTTGGAGCAAGAGACCCAGTACTTC

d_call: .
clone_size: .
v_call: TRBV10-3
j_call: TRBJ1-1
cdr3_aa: CATRAGGLGTEAFF
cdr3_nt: TGTGCCACCCGAGCCGGGGGGCTGGGCACTGAAGCTTTCTTT

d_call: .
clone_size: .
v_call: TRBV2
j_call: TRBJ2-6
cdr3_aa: CASRPTSDSGANVLTF
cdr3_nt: TGTGCCAGCAGGCCAACCAGCGACTCTGGGGCCAACGTCCTGACTTTC

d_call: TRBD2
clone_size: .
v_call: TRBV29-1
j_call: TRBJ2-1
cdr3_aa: CSTGGYNEQFF
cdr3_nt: TGCAGCACCGGGGGGTACAATGAGCAGTTCTTC